This T cell receptor beta chain was recovered during a study of identical twins. Looked up from germline, CDR1 is LGHNA and CDR2 is YSLEER. The CDR3 consists of 19 residues. After removal of 0 bases from V and 7 bases from J, the junction contained 12 bases not matched to a gene. Findings and caveats of the study: Insertion counts were lower in abundant cord blood beta clonotypes, a trend that memory repertoires did not show. Analyses based on zero insertions could be partly confounded by invariant MAIT and iNKT cells. Weaker excess twin sharing was observed in beta out-of-frame sequences.

This clonotype appeared once. The antigen is not known. TCRdb itself ran the 5' RACE reads through MiXCR, one entry per CDR3 protein. The repertoire has 450,000 to 650,000 distinct CDR3 sequences, roughly 9.9% of them found once; the top ten carry more than 2.5%. Everyone who gave samples was a healthy Caucasian. The same data also went into a second study, on yellow fever vaccine responses in identical twins.

The chain is built from TRBV4-3 and TRBJ2-5; 15 bases map to TRBD2. Sample: PBMCs. This receptor was taken from a young woman in good health. Here the CDR3 reads CASSQDHGLAGGTRVTQYF. CDR3 coding DNA: TGCGCCAGCAGCCAAGATCACGGACTAGCGGGAGGGACCCGTGTGACCCAGTACTTC.